This T cell receptor (beta chain) was recorded in a study of T cells in Graves' hyperthyroidism and ophthalmopathy. Findings and limits, study-wide: Most thyroid-expanded clonotypes above 0.001 were also found in blood.

The CDR3 has 15 residues. Losses at the gene ends were 2 bases for V and 5 bases for J; bases not matched to a gene: 7. The germline V gene has CDR1 KGHDR and CDR2 SFDVKD. As regards this clonotype: Its cognate antigen is unknown. A much larger clone differs from this one at a single base, so this may be a read error.

Amplified TCR beta CDR3 regions derived from RNA transcripts. The TCR CDR3 was amplified in a first-round RT-PCR using the HTBI primer set. TCRdb re-analysed the multiplex PCR reads in MiXCR, keeping a single row per CDR3 protein. The sample lists 200,000 to 250,000 distinct CDR3 sequences, roughly 17% seen once, with under 65% in the top ten. PBMCs were derived from under 13 ml fresh peripheral blood. Sequencing used blood. The rearrangement joins TRBV24-1 to TRBJ1-2, with TRBD1 matching over 7 bases. The TCR was taken from a middle-aged man with Graves' hyperthyroidism. DNA for the CDR3: TGTGCCACCAGTGATTGGGAAGGGGGCATTTATGGCTACACCTTC. Translation: CATSDWEGGIYGYTF.